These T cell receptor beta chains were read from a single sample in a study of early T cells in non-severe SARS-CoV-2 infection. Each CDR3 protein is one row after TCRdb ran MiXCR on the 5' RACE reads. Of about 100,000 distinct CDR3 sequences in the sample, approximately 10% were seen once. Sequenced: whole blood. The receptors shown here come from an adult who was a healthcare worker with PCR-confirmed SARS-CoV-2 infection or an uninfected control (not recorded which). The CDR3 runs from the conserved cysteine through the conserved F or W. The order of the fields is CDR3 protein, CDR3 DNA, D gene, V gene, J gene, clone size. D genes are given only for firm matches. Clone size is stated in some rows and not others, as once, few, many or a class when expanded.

CDR3aa: CASRVGRFSGNTIYF; CDR3nt: TGTGCCAGCAGAGTAGGACGGTTCTCTGGAAACACCATATATTTT; d_gene: .; v_gene: TRBV12-3/TRBV12-4; j_gene: TRBJ1-3; abundance: .
CDR3aa: CSARRQGDTEAFF; CDR3nt: TGCAGTGCCCGAAGACAGGGGGACACTGAAGCTTTCTTT; d_gene: TRBD1; v_gene: TRBV20-1; j_gene: TRBJ1-1; abundance: few
CDR3aa: CSVALEGETQYF; CDR3nt: TGCAGCGTTGCCCTAGAGGGAGAGACCCAGTACTTC; d_gene: .; v_gene: TRBV29-1; j_gene: TRBJ2-5; abundance: few
CDR3aa: CSASAGETQYF; CDR3nt: TGCAGTGCTTCTGCGGGAGAGACCCAGTACTTC; d_gene: .; v_gene: TRBV20-1; j_gene: TRBJ2-5; abundance: few
CDR3aa: CSLGVASRNEQYF; CDR3nt: TGCAGCTTAGGTGTAGCGTCACGAAACGAGCAGTACTTC; d_gene: .; v_gene: TRBV20-1; j_gene: TRBJ2-7; abundance: few
CDR3aa: CASSRGLGMNTEAFF; CDR3nt: TGTGCCAGCAGTAGGGGCCTAGGGATGAACACTGAAGCTTTCTTT; d_gene: .; v_gene: TRBV7-2; j_gene: TRBJ1-1; abundance: .
CDR3aa: CASKPGLAQSNTGELFF; CDR3nt: TGCGCCAGCAAACCGGGACTAGCGCAATCGAACACCGGGGAGCTGTTTTTT; d_gene: TRBD2; v_gene: TRBV4-1; j_gene: TRBJ2-2; abundance: .
CDR3aa: CASSPAFRSTDTQYF; CDR3nt: TGTGCCAGCAGTCCGGCTTTTCGTAGCACAGATACGCAGTATTTT; d_gene: .; v_gene: TRBV2; j_gene: TRBJ2-3; abundance: few
CDR3aa: CASSPETRQETQYF; CDR3nt: TGCGCCAGCAGCCCCGAGACACGACAAGAGACCCAGTACTTC; d_gene: .; v_gene: TRBV5-1; j_gene: TRBJ2-5; abundance: .
CDR3aa: CASSEAGTGEGSPLHF; CDR3nt: TGTGCCAGCAGTGAGGCCGGGACAGGGGAGGGGTCACCCCTCCACTTT; d_gene: TRBD1; v_gene: TRBV25-1; j_gene: TRBJ1-6; abundance: .
CDR3aa: CASNEDYNSPLHF; CDR3nt: TGTGCCAGCAATGAGGACTATAATTCACCCCTCCACTTT; d_gene: .; v_gene: TRBV2; j_gene: TRBJ1-6; abundance: .
CDR3aa: CAWSVIRTGGSHEQYF; CDR3nt: TGTGCCTGGAGTGTAATACGGACAGGGGGATCTCACGAGCAGTACTTC; d_gene: TRBD1; v_gene: TRBV30; j_gene: TRBJ2-7; abundance: .
CDR3aa: CASSATSGGREQFF; CDR3nt: TGTGCCAGCAGTGCGACTAGCGGGGGTCGTGAGCAGTTCTTC; d_gene: TRBD2; v_gene: TRBV12-3/TRBV12-4; j_gene: TRBJ2-1; abundance: many
CDR3aa: CASSFTTGLPYEQYF; CDR3nt: TGTGCCAGCAGTTTCACGACTGGACTCCCCTACGAGCAGTACTTC; d_gene: .; v_gene: TRBV27; j_gene: TRBJ2-7; abundance: few
CDR3aa: CASSSTGANVLTF; CDR3nt: TGTGCCAGCAGCTCAACTGGGGCCAACGTCCTGACTTTC; d_gene: .; v_gene: TRBV12-3/TRBV12-4; j_gene: TRBJ2-6; abundance: many
CDR3aa: CASSDYYLTSGRDYNEQFF; CDR3nt: TGTGCCAGCAGCGATTACTACCTGACTAGCGGGAGGGATTACAATGAGCAGTTCTTC; d_gene: TRBD2; v_gene: TRBV11-2; j_gene: TRBJ2-1; abundance: many
CDR3aa: CSARPLAGVLREQFF; CDR3nt: TGCAGTGCTAGGCCACTAGCGGGAGTTTTGCGTGAGCAGTTCTTC; d_gene: TRBD2; v_gene: TRBV20-1; j_gene: TRBJ2-1; abundance: .